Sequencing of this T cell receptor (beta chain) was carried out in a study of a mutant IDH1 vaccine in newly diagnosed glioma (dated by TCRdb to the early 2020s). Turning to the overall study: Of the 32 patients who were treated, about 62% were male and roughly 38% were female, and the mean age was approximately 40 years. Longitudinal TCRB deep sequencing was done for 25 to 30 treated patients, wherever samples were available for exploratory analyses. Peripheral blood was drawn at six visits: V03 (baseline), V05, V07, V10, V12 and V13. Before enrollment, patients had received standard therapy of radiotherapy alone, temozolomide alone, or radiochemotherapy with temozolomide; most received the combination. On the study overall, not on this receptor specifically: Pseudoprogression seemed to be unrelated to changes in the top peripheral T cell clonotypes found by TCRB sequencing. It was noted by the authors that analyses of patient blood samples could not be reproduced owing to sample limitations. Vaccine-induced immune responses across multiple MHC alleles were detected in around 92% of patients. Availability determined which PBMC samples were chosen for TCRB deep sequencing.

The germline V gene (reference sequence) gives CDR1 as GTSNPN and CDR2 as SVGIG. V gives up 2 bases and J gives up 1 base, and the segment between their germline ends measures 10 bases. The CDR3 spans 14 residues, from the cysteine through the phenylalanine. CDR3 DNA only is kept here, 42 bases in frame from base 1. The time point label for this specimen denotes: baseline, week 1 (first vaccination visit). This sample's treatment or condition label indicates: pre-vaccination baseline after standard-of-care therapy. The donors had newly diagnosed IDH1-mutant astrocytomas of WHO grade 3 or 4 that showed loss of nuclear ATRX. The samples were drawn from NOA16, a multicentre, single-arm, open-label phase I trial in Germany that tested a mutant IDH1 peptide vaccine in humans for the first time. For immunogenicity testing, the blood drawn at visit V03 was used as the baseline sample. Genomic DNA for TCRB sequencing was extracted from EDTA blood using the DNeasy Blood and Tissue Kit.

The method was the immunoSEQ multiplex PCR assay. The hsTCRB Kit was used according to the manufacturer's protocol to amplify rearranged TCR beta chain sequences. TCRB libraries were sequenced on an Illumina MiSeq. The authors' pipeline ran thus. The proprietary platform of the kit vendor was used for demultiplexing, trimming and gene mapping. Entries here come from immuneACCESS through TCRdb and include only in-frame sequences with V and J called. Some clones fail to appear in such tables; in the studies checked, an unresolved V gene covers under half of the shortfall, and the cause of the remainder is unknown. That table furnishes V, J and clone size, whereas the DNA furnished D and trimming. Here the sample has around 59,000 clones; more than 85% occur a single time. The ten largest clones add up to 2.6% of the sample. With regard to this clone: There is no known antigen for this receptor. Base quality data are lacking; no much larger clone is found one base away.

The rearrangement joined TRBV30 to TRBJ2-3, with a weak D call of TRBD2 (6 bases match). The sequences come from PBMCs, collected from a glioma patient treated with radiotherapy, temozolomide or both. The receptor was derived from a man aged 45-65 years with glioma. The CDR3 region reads CAWSPGSRTDTQYF. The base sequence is TGTGCCTGGAGTCCCGGGAGTCGCACAGATACGCAGTATTTT.